This record looks at one TCR beta chain sequence and its context. Its antigen is undetermined. The data originate from a study of CD8 T cells in Susac syndrome. Points from the study as a whole: Susac-specific public clones in total CD8+ repertoires numbered 15 to 20; in CD8+ TEMRA repertoires, they numbered about five.

V was shortened by 2 bases and J by 4 bases, with 13 bases between the two germline ends. CDR3 length: 15 amino acids. Germline V lookup: CDR1 SEHNR, CDR2 FQNEAQ (reference sequence). With random hexamers, reverse transcription was performed on 0.5 to 1 ug of RNA. Across 54 Vbeta and 13 Jbeta, TCR beta CDR3 was amplified with immunoSEQ multiplex PCR. In TCRdb, the immunoSEQ multiplex PCR reads were re-called with MiXCR into one record per CDR3 protein. The table includes some 96,000 distinct CDR3 sequences, around 96% detected once. Both CD4+ and CD8+ T cells were negatively isolated, and TEMRA cells underwent FACS enrichment.

The V call is TRBV7-9, the J call TRBJ2-3; the D gene is possibly TRBD2 (7 bases). This receptor was obtained from a human donor with Susac syndrome. Sequencing used CD8+ T cells from PBMCs. The CDR3 loop is CASSLSGGPPDTQYF. DNA of the CDR3: TGTGCCAGCAGCTTATCCGGGGGGCCCCCAGATACGCAGTATTTT.